This T cell receptor (beta chain) is drawn from a study of a mutant IDH1 vaccine in newly diagnosed glioma. General study points: Most patients, 93.3%, showed vaccine-induced immune responses.

Time point reported: baseline, week 1 (first vaccination visit). As for treatment: pre-vaccination baseline after standard-of-care therapy. A remark on this clone: Its target is unknown.

J was trimmed by 7 bases and V by 0 bases; bases with no gene match: 4. The germline V gene encodes CDR1 MGHRA and CDR2 YSYEKL. The CDR3 covers 14 residues. Some clones are missing from TCRdb's copy, which holds only in-frame ones; the method was immunoSEQ multiplex PCR. The repertoire holds 55,000 to 70,000 clones, with 80% to 90% as singletons. This TCR was sampled from a man in his thirties or forties with glioma. The chain combines TRBV4-1 with TRBJ1-2; 8 bases fit TRBD1. The sample in question was PBMCs, obtained from a glioma patient treated with radiotherapy, temozolomide or both. The CDR3 DNA reads TGCGCCAGCAGCCAAGAGCAGGGGGCGAGTGGCTACACCTTC. Translated, it gives CASSQEQGASGYTF.